Shown below are 8 T cell receptor beta chains from a single sample sequenced in a study of breast tumors, draining lymph nodes, adjacent tissues. TCRdb passed the multiplex PCR reads through MiXCR, listing each CDR3 protein once. Of about 130,000 distinct CDR3 sequences listed, around 20% are singletons. The lymph nodes were axillary draining lymph nodes from breast cancer patients. Material: axillary lymph node tissue. The source is a female donor with breast cancer. Some clones in this sample may be carry-over from other donors' samples.

Remarks on this clonotype: This may be a read error: a much more frequent sequence differs by one nucleotide. V usage is TRBV9 and J usage is TRBJ2-3; TRBD2 agrees at 14 bases. The germline gives CDR1 SGDLS, CDR2 YYNGEE. The CDR3 loop spans 16 amino acids. Trimming cost V 4 bases and J 5 bases; bases outside gene matches: 6. This chain's CDR3 is CASSTTSGRGIDTQYF. The DNA of the CDR3 is TGTGCCAGCAGCACGACTAGCGGGAGGGGAATAGATACGCAGTATTTT.

The chain carries TRBV2 and TRBJ1-2, with 10 nucleotides matching TRBD1. Germline V CDR1 and CDR2: SNHLY, FYNNEI. This CDR3 spans 15 amino acids. With 6 bases clipped from V and 9 bases from J, the junction kept 13 bases outside the gene matches. The CDR3, as DNA: TGTGCCAGCAGAAAGAGGTCCGGGACAGGGGAAAGCTACACCTTC. It translates to CASRKRSGTGESYTF. Full variable domain (outside the CDR3, taken from reference TRBV2 and TRBJ1-2): EPEVTQTPSHQVTQMGQEVILRCVPISNHLYFYWYRQILGQKVEFLVSFYNNEISEKSEIFDDQFSVERPDGSNFTLKIRSTKLEDSAMYFCASRKRSGTGESYTFGSGTRLTVV.

This clonotype has a count of ten or more. The chain has TRBV10-3 and TRBJ2-3; TRBD2 agrees at 7 bases. The J segment lost 3 bases and the V segment lost 7 bases, leaving 7 bases of the junction unmatched. Germline assignment: CDR1 ENHRY and CDR2 SYGVKD. The CDR3 spans 14 residues. This chain's CDR3 is CAIKAGVATDTQYF. DNA for the CDR3: TGTGCCATCAAGGCGGGAGTGGCGACAGATACGCAGTATTTT.

In this sample, this clonotype turned up a few times. This rearrangement joins TRBV6-1 to TRBJ2-1; 11 nucleotides line up with TRBD2. The CDR3 spans 15 residues. Trimming cost V 6 bases and J 6 bases; bases outside gene matches: 7. Germline V gene data show CDR1 as MNHNS and CDR2 as SASEGT. CDR3 in DNA: TGTGCCAGCAGACCTACTAGCGGGAGTTTCAATGAGCAGTTCTTC. This encodes CASRPTSGSFNEQFF.

Concerning this clonotype: This sequence may be a read error, since a much larger clone differs from it by one base. V and J are TRBV15 and TRBJ1-5; D gene ambiguous. CDR1 is LNHNV and CDR2 is YYDKDF in the germline V gene (reference sequence). The CDR3 sequence is 15 residues long. The CDR3 sequence: CATSRAHDSDQPQHF. The CDR3 region has the DNA TGTGCCACCAGCAGAGCCCACGATAGCGATCAGCCCCAGCATTTT.

This clonotype was recorded many times. The chain carries TRBV20-1 and TRBJ2-1; TRBD2 aligns across 12 bases. The J segment lost 0 bases and the V segment lost 5 bases, leaving 5 bases of the junction unmatched. Germline V gives CDR1 DFQATT, CDR2 SNEGSKA (reference sequence). The CDR3 runs 16 residues. CDR3 sequence: CSAGTSGRSSYNEQFF. The CDR3, as DNA: TGCAGTGCTGGGACTAGCGGGCGAAGCTCCTACAATGAGCAGTTCTTC.

In this sample, this clonotype turned up many times. This sequence joins TRBV19 and TRBJ2-7; the D gene could be TRBD1 or TRBD2 (6 bases each). Germline CDR1 reads LNHDA; CDR2 reads SQIVND (reference sequence). The CDR3 is 16 amino acids. V lost 10 bases to trimming and J lost 2 bases, with 24 bases between them. CDR3 sequence (DNA): TGTGCCACTCAACCACAAGGGGGGTCCCCAACCTACGAGCAGTACTTC. Protein sequence: CATQPQGGSPTYEQYF.

This clonotype has ten or more counts. The V gene is TRBV7-8, the J gene TRBJ2-1; 9 bases align to TRBD1. Germline values: CDR1 SGHVS, CDR2 FQNEAQ. The CDR3 contains 15 residues. V lost 5 bases and J lost 8; bases outside the gene matches: 10. Here the CDR3 reads CASSLTGGKGDEQFF. The DNA for the CDR3 is TGTGCCAGCAGCCTCACAGGGGGCAAAGGCGATGAGCAGTTCTTC.